The 14 T cell receptor beta chains presented below share a single source sample, sequenced in a study of T cells after posttransplantation cyclophosphamide. A marrow graft followed busulfan-fludarabine conditioning, with cyclophosphamide on days +3 and +4. The protocol was immunoSEQ multiplex PCR, while the TCRdb copy is restricted to in-frame clones and leaves out a portion. The sample lists thousands of clones, none appearing once, the ten largest making up less than 6%. Sequenced material: PBMCs, taken after allogeneic stem cell transplant with posttransplant cyclophosphamide. These receptors came from a young adult male patient who received an allogeneic stem cell transplant from an unrelated donor, was CMV-positive, and had acute and chronic GVHD. Some T cells may have come from the graft donor.

This clone was detected many times. The chain couples TRBV30 to TRBJ1-5; D gene uncertain. This CDR3 spans 13 amino acids. Germline assignment: CDR1 GTSNPN and CDR2 SVGIG (reference sequence). V was shortened by 0 bases and J by 7 bases, with 10 bases between the two germline ends. The CDR3 nucleotides are TGTGCCTGGAGTGTTTCTACCGGGCAGCCCCAGCATTTT. Translated: CAWSVSTGQPQHF.

This clone appeared many times. This rearrangement joins TRBV4-2 to TRBJ1-2; D not certain. The CDR3 sequence is 12 residues long. Trimming left V 0 bases short and J 7 bases short, with 6 bases between. CDR1 and CDR2 from the germline V gene are LGHNA and YNFKEQ. This chain's CDR3 is CASSQDLVGYTF. Here the CDR3 DNA reads TGTGCCAGCAGCCAAGATCTTGTTGGCTACACCTTC.

This clone occurred many times. The DNA is omitted, as the CDR3 cannot be located on it reliably, and the CDR3 follows TCRdb's listing. The CDR3 here is CASSGQRGGETSSTSYRNEQYF. The chain uses TRBV13 and TRBJ2-7; the table gives TRBD2 as D, unverified against the DNA. A total of 22 residues make up the CDR3, ends included. Germline CDR1 and CDR2: PRHDT and FYEKMQ (reference sequence).

This clone appeared many times. V and J are TRBV6-1 and TRBJ1-1; TRBD1 matches at 8 bases. The CDR3 covers 14 residues. Germline CDR1 and CDR2: MNHNS and SASEGT. Trimming removed 4 bases from V and 4 bases from J; junction bases left unmatched: 5. The DNA for the CDR3 is TGTGCCAGCAGTGTAACAGGGGGAAGCACTGAAGCTTTCTTT. Translated: CASSVTGGSTEAFF.

This clone has a count of ten or more. The chain recombines TRBV5-1 with TRBJ1-1; D may be TRBD1 (5 bases). Trimming took 8 bases from V and 6 from J, leaving 8 bases between them. CDR3 length: 10 amino acids. CDR1 is SGHRS, CDR2 YFSETQ, per germline. The CDR3 region is CARGGAEAFF. The CDR3 DNA sequence: TGCGCCAGGGGGGGGGCTGAAGCTTTCTTT.

The table lists this clone with many counts. The gene calls are TRBV11-2 and TRBJ2-3, with no clear D. In germline, CDR1 is SGHAT, CDR2 FQNNGV. This CDR3 region has 11 residues. The germline V and J ends were trimmed by 5 bases and 6 bases, with 6 bases remaining between them. CDR3 in DNA: TGTGCCAGCAGCCTAAGTGATACGCAGTATTTT. Encoded protein: CASSLSDTQYF. Complete variable domain (other parts from reference TRBV11-2 and TRBJ2-3): EAGVAQSPRYKIIEKRQSVAFWCNPISGHATLYWYQQILGQGPKLLIQFQNNGVVDDSQLPKDRFSAERLKGVDSTLKIQPAKLEDSAVYLCASSLSDTQYFGPGTRLTVL.

This clone was picked up many times. This chain connects TRBV29-1 to TRBJ1-2; D gene ambiguous. The ends were cut back, 0 bases at V and 10 bases at J, with 6 bases in the middle. The CDR3 extends over 10 amino acids. Germline values: CDR1 SQVTM, CDR2 ANQGSEA. The CDR3 loop is CSVEEEDYTF. The CDR3, as DNA: TGCAGCGTTGAAGAGGAGGACTACACCTTC. Combining the CDR3 with reference TRBV29-1 and TRBJ1-2 gives the whole variable domain SAVISQKPSRDICQRGTSLTIQCQVDSQVTMMFWYRQQPGQSLTLIATANQGSEATYESGFVIDKFPISRPNLTFSTLTVSNMSPEDSSIYLCSVEEEDYTFGSGTRLTVV.

In this sample, this clone turned up many times. The chain links TRBV18 to TRBJ1-1; 11 bases agree with TRBD1. V lost 3 bases, J lost 4 bases, and 4 bases stayed unmatched. Germline V gene lookup returns CDR1 KGHSH and CDR2 LQKENI. The CDR3 consists of 15 residues. The CDR3 nucleotides are TGTGCCAGCTCACCCCAGGGACAGGGGGGCACTGAAGCTTTCTTT. The encoded protein is CASSPQGQGGTEAFF. Combining the CDR3 with reference TRBV18 and TRBJ1-1 gives the whole variable domain NAGVMQNPRHLVRRRGQEARLRCSPMKGHSHVYWYRQLPEEGLKFMVYLQKENIIDESGMPKERFSAEFPKEGPSILRIQQVVRGDSAAYFCASSPQGQGGTEAFFGQGTRLTVV.

This clone was observed many times. The rearrangement uses TRBV5-6 and TRBJ1-6; no clear D gene. CDR3 size: 13 residues. Germline assignment: CDR1 SGHDT and CDR2 YYEEEE. V lost 4 bases and J 10 bases, leaving 12 bases between the germline ends. This CDR3 is CASSLPPGSPLHF. The CDR3 nucleotides read TGTGCCAGCAGCCTCCCCCCAGGATCACCCCTCCACTTT.

Sample share makes this clone medium-sized (0.01 to 0.1%). V usage is TRBV15 and J usage is TRBJ1-1; D gene ambiguous. The ends were cut back, 0 bases at V and 4 bases at J, with 6 bases in the middle. The germline V gene has CDR1 LNHNV and CDR2 YYDKDF (reference sequence). The CDR3 extends over 13 amino acids. The CDR3 sequence: CATSRDQATEAFF. The DNA of the CDR3 is TGTGCCACCAGCAGAGATCAGGCCACTGAAGCTTTCTTT.

This clone was seen ten or more times. The gene calls are TRBV7-3 and TRBJ2-1; 8 nucleotides align to TRBD2. V shed 5 bases, J shed 10 bases, and the junction held 1 base outside the gene matches. This CDR3 spans 11 amino acids. The germline CDR1 and CDR2 sequences are SGHTA and FQGTGA. The CDR3 sequence is CASSSGGEQFF. As DNA, the CDR3 is TGTGCCAGCAGCAGCGGGGGAGAGCAGTTCTTC.

This clone was counted many times. The rearrangement uses TRBV5-6 and TRBJ2-1, with 8 bases that match TRBD2. CDR3 length: 13 amino acids. Germline-derived CDR1 and CDR2 are SGHDT and YYEEEE. Trimming removed 0 bases from V and 9 bases from J; junction bases left unmatched: 2. DNA for the CDR3: TGTGCCAGCAGCTTGGTGGGGACTAGTGAGCAGTTCTTC. It translates to CASSLVGTSEQFF.

This clone was recorded at least ten times. V gene TRBV5-8 combines with J gene TRBJ2-5; D gene uncertain. V was pared by 0 bases and J by 8 bases, with 14 bases between. From germline, CDR1 is SGHTS and CDR2 YDEGEE. CDR3 length: 14 amino acids. CDR3 sequence reads: CASSLDVTAETQYF. Here the CDR3 DNA reads TGTGCCAGCAGCTTGGACGTCACCGCGGAAACCCAGTACTTC. Filled out from reference TRBV5-8 and TRBJ2-5, the complete variable domain reads EAGVTQSPTHLIKTRGQQATLRCSPISGHTSVYWYQQALGLGLQFLLWYDEGEERNRGNFPPRFSGRQFPNYSSELNVNALELEDSALYLCASSLDVTAETQYFGPGTRLLVL.

Ten or more counts support this clone. The chain employs TRBV10-3 and TRBJ2-5; TRBD1 aligns across 10 bases. V lost 3 bases to trimming and J lost 5 bases; unmatched junction nucleotides: 6. Germline assignment: CDR1 ENHRY and CDR2 SYGVKD. This CDR3 has 15 amino acids. The CDR3 DNA is TGTGCCATCAGTGATGGACAGGGGGGCATGGAGACCCAGTACTTC. It translates to CAISDGQGGMETQYF.